The source of this T cell receptor beta chain is a study of cytomegalovirus exposure and HLA in healthy donors. 13 Jbeta primers and 60 Vbeta primers were used for the PCR. Assay used: immunoSEQ multiplex PCR; TCRdb lists only in-frame clones, some missing. The table records 100,000 to 150,000 clones, 75% of them present only once. The CDR3 contains 11 residues. From germline, CDR1 is MDHEN and CDR2 SYDVKM. V lost 6 bases and J lost 5, with 8 bases in between. Sequencing was done on a sample of PBMCs. The sequence was obtained from a woman aged 50 to 65 in good health and CMV-seronegative. This chain connects TRBV28 to TRBJ2-7; no reliable D call. The CDR3 protein is CASSLVDEQYF. The DNA of the CDR3 is TGTGCCAGCAGCCTCGTCGACGAGCAGTACTTC.